The source of this T cell receptor beta chain is a study of control samples from healthy donors and cancer patients. Data came from immunoSEQ multiplex PCR; TCRdb stores just in-frame clones and leaves some out. Recorded for this sample: about 190,000 clones. Turning to this clone: Other DNA sequences in the same sample also yield this CDR3.

The V segment lost 4 bases and the J segment 1 base; nucleotides outside the gene matches: 8. Germline CDR1 LGHNA, CDR2 YSLEER. The CDR3 length is 16 residues. This TCR was sampled from a woman in her twenties or thirties in good health. The chain links TRBV4-3 to TRBJ1-1, with 8 bases that match TRBD1. The source material was blood. CDR3 bases: TGCGCCAGCAGCCCAGACAGGGGAGGTGGGAACACTGAAGCTTTCTTT. Translated, it gives CASSPDRGGGNTEAFF.